The rows below give T cell receptor beta chains drawn from one sample of a study of blood T cells in healthy people across ages. TCRdb itself ran the 5' RACE reads through MiXCR, one entry per CDR3 protein. The data hold about 1.1 million distinct CDR3 sequences, with more than 30% observed a single time. The specimen sequenced was blood. These TCRs come from a man between 18 and 29 years old in good health. CDR3s leave out the opening cysteine and the closing phenylalanine or tryptophan. The D gene is left open where the match is weak.

>TRBJ1-1|TRBV20-1|NA
SARTGGVNTEAF
>TRBJ2-1|TRBV7-2|NA
ASIPNPYLNEQF
>TRBJ2-2|TRBV10-3|NA
VIRETGPETLF
>TRBJ1-2|TRBV6-5|NA
ASRATATYGYT
>TRBJ1-2|TRBV20-1|NA
SATLLGSKRTSGYGYT
>TRBJ1-1|TRBV9|NA
ASSVAPLGTEAF
>TRBJ1-5|TRBV27|NA
ASSLSIGGSQPQH
>TRBJ1-4|TRBV29-1|NA
SAGGENEKLF
>TRBJ2-3|TRBV29-1|TRBD2
SVGGSGGPSTDTQY
>TRBJ1-6|TRBV14|NA
ASSQGQYNSPLH
>TRBJ2-7|TRBV20-1|NA
SAITGQSYEQY
>TRBJ2-6|TRBV6-6|NA
ASRRTGSGANVLT
>TRBJ1-4|TRBV4-2|TRBD1
ASSQGDRADEKLF
>TRBJ2-1|TRBV5-1|TRBD2
ASTGAGGYSEQF
>TRBJ2-3|TRBV4-3|TRBD2
ASSQERRRGGEY
>TRBJ1-2|TRBV6-2/TRBV6-3|NA
ASSYIRQNYGYT
>TRBJ1-2|TRBV27|NA
ASSTAGHYGYT
>TRBJ2-5|TRBV5-1|NA
ASSFRDRQETQY
>TRBJ2-1|TRBV4-3|TRBD2
ASSPLLAGGSNEQF
>TRBJ2-2|TRBV4-1|TRBD1
ASSQPTRPSQGAGELF
>TRBJ2-1|TRBV5-1|TRBD2
ASSAIAGGLLGVPNEQF
>TRBJ2-3|TRBV9|NA
ASSVGDDDFTGTDTQY
>TRBJ2-7|TRBV6-5|NA
ASSFRRGVEQY
>TRBJ2-3|TRBV24-1|TRBD2
ATSSGRGADTQY
>TRBJ1-5|TRBV27|NA
ASSLGGFGNQPQH
>TRBJ2-3|TRBV6-6|TRBD1
ASRGDSSTDTQY
>TRBJ1-4|TRBV20-1|TRBD1
SAGRQGTNEKLF
>TRBJ2-4|TRBV29-1|NA
SVEEGGVAKNIQY
>TRBJ1-2|TRBV12-3/TRBV12-4|NA
ASSPRQAWGYT
>TRBJ1-4|TRBV3-1|NA
ASSQGSDNEKLF
>TRBJ2-7|TRBV4-3|NA
ASSQDGSTSYEQY
>TRBJ1-1|TRBV10-3|NA
AISAGPLNTEAF
>TRBJ1-1|TRBV20-1|TRBD1
SARRGGPKLEAF
>TRBJ2-7|TRBV29-1|NA
SVEDRSGSDEQY
>TRBJ2-6|TRBV5-1|NA
ASSLVDPGANVLT
>TRBJ2-7|TRBV2|TRBD1
ASSFDRASSYEQY
>TRBJ2-2|TRBV4-1|NA
ASSQGAKGSNTGELF
>TRBJ2-3|TRBV9|NA
ASSAAPSYTDTQY
>TRBJ2-1|TRBV19|NA
ASSILGVGRNNNEQF
>TRBJ2-1|TRBV28|TRBD2
ASSTLGTSGGGSSYNEQF
>TRBJ1-2|TRBV3-1|NA
ASSQDRNAAGGYT
>TRBJ2-1|TRBV12-3/TRBV12-4|TRBD1
ASSFRPGQVDREQF
>TRBJ2-7|TRBV7-2|NA
ASSLESREQY
>TRBJ1-1|TRBV6-2/TRBV6-3|NA
ASSDQVVNTEAF
>TRBJ1-2|TRBV29-1|NA
SVEEDGTGRGYT